The T cell receptor (beta chain) under discussion was sequenced for a study of radiotherapy plus CTLA-4 blockade in lung cancer. As for the study in general: An objective response was seen in around a sixth of patients, and disease control in about 31%. Study conclusions and caveats: Radiotherapy was combined with ipilimumab, and tumor-derived TCR clones then expanded in blood. Per reports, early blood T cell clone dynamics, plus interferon-beta, forecast response most strongly.

The germline gives CDR1 LNHDA, CDR2 SQIVND (reference sequence). V lost 9 bases to trimming and J lost 2 bases; unmatched junction nucleotides: 8. This CDR3 spans 16 amino acids. Alongside CTLA-4 blockade with ipilimumab, patients with chemo-refractory metastatic non-small-cell lung cancer received focal radiation. Concerning this clone: The antigen is unknown.

The protocol was immunoSEQ multiplex PCR, while the TCRdb copy is restricted to in-frame clones and leaves out a portion. The sample lists tens of thousands of clones, 80% to 85% occurring once. This chain links TRBV19 with TRBJ1-5, with 12 positions matching TRBD1. The sample consisted of peripheral blood, taken from a patient treated with radiotherapy plus ipilimumab. The TCR comes from a human donor with non-small cell lung cancer who had stable disease on radiotherapy plus ipilimumab. CDR3 in amino acids: CASGGQGASGNQPQHF. CDR3 bases: TGTGCCAGCGGGGGACAGGGGGCGAGTGGCAATCAGCCCCAGCATTTT.